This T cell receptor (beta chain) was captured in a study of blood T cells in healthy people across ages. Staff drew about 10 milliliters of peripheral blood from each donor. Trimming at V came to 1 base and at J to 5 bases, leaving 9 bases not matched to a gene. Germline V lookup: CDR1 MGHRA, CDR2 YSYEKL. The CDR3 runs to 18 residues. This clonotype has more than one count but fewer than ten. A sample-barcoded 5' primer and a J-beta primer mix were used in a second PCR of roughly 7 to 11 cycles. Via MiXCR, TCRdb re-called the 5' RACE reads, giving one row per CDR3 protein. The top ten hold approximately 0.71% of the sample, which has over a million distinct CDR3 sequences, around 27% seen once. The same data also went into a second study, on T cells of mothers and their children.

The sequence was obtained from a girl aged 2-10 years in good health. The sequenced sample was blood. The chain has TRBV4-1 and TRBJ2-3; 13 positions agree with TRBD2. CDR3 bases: TGCGCCAGCAGCCAAGGACGGGCCCGGACTAGCGGGAGAGATACGCAGTATTTT. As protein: CASSQGRARTSGRDTQYF.